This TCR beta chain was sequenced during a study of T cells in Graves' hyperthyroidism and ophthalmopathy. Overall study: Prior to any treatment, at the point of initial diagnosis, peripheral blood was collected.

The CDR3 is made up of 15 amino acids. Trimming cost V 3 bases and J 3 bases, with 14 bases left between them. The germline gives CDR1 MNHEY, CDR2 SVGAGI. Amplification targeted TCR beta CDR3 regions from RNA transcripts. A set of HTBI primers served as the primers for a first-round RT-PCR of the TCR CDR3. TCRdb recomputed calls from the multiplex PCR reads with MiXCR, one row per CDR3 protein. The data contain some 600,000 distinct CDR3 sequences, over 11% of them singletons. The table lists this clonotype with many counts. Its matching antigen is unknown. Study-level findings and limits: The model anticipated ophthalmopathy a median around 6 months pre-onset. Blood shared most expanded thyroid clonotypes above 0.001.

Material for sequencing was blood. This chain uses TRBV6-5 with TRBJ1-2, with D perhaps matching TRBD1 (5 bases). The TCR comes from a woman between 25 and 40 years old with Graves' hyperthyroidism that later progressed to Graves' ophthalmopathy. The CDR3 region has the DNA TGTGCCAGCAGTTATAACCCGGGGGGTTACTATGGCTACACCTTC. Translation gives CASSYNPGGYYGYTF.